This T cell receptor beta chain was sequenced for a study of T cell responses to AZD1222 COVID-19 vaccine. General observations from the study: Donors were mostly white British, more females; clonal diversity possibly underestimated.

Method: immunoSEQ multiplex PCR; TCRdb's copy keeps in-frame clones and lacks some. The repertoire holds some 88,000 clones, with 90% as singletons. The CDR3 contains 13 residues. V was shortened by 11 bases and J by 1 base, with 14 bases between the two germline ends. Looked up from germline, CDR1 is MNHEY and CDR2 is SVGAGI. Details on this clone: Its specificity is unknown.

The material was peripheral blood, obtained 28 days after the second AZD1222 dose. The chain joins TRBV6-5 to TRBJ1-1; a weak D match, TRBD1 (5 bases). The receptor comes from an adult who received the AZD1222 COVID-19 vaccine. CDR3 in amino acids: CAARQNRNTEAFF. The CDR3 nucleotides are TGTGCCGCCCGACAGAACCGGAACACTGAAGCTTTCTTT.